The T cell receptor (beta chain) described here comes from a study of T cells in Graves' hyperthyroidism and ophthalmopathy. This CDR3 has 16 amino acids. V lost 7 bases, J lost 4 bases, and 17 bases lay in between. Germline CDR1 and CDR2: SGHVS and FQNEAQ. Points on this clonotype: Its matching antigen is unknown. This sequence may be a read error, since a much larger clone differs from it by one base.

This sample holds PBMCs from 8 to 10 ml fresh peripheral blood. What was amplified from RNA transcripts were TCR beta CDR3 regions. During a first-round RT-PCR of the TCR CDR3, the HTBI primer set was used. TCRdb re-derived calls from the multiplex PCR reads in MiXCR, one entry per CDR3 protein. The repertoire holds about 840,000 distinct CDR3 sequences, with about two fifths as singletons. General study findings and limits: Ophthalmopathy got predicted by the model a median roughly six months before its onset. Stable hyperthyroidism was separated from ophthalmopathy by a model based on 13 V-J features. Most expanded thyroid clonotypes above 0.001 recurred in blood.

This receptor was taken from a man younger than 35 with Graves' hyperthyroidism. V usage is TRBV7-8 and J usage is TRBJ2-6, with D perhaps TRBD2 (6 bases). Input material: blood. The CDR3 protein is CASNLGRLAGANVLTF. CDR3 nucleotide sequence: TGTGCCAGCAACTTGGGGAGGCTGGCCGGGGCCAACGTCCTGACTTTC.